This T cell receptor beta chain is drawn from a study of control samples from healthy donors and cancer patients. The CDR3 runs 13 residues. V was cut by 3 bases and J by 0 bases, with 6 bases left in between. CDR1 and CDR2 (germline): WNHNN, SYGVQD (reference sequence). A few counts support this clone. Here immunoSEQ multiplex PCR was the method, and the copy in TCRdb shows in-frame clones only, minus some. Among some 120,000 clones listed, around 90% were seen once. Sample: blood. The V gene is TRBV10-1, the J gene TRBJ2-7; D is undetermined. The source is a man aged 18 to 29 in good health. The CDR3 nucleotides are TGCGCCAGCAGTGAAAGTATCTCCTACGAGCAGTACTTC. As protein: CASSESISYEQYF.